The sequence of this T cell receptor beta chain was determined in a study of shared clonotypes between healthy human individuals. Findings and limits, study-wide: The represented genetic and exposure-history diversity was limited by the small number of donors.

This clone has just a few counts. Its antigen is not known. Here immunoSEQ multiplex PCR was the method, and the copy in TCRdb shows in-frame clones only, minus some. This sample has some 1 million clones, with about 75% found just once. V lost 6 bases and J 7 bases, leaving 25 bases between the germline ends. The CDR3 is 17 amino acids. Germline CDR1 is MDHEN and CDR2 is SYDVKM. This receptor was taken from a young man in good health. V and J are TRBV28 and TRBJ2-1, with D perhaps TRBD1 (6 bases). The material sequenced was memory CD4+ T cells sorted from blood. Subset noted: CD45RA-negative fraction. DNA of the CDR3: TGTGCCAGCAGCGACGGGTCGTGGGGGCGCTCGTTGAATGAGCAGTTCTTC. It translates to CASSDGSWGRSLNEQFF.